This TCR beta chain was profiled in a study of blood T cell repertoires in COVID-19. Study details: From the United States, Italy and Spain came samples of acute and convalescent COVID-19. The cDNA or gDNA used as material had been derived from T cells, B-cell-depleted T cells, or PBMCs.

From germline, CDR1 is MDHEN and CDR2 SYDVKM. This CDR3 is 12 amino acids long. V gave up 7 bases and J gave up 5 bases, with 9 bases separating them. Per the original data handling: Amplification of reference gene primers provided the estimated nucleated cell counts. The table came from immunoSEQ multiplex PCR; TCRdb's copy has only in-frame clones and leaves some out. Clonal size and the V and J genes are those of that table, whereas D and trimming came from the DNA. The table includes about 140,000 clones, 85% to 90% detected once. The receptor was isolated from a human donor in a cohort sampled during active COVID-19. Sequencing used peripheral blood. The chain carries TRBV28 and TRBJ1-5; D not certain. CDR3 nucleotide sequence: TGTGCCAGCATTAGAGGTGATCAGCCCCAGCATTTT. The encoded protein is CASIRGDQPQHF.